This T cell receptor (beta chain) derives from a study of cytomegalovirus exposure and HLA in healthy donors. In this sample, this clone turned up a few times. The germline V and J ends were trimmed by 1 base and 0 bases, with 10 bases remaining between them. The CDR3 contains 16 residues. Germline-derived CDR1 and CDR2 are GTSNPN and SVGIG (reference sequence). This PCR relied on a set of 60 Vbeta primers and 13 Jbeta primers. The method was immunoSEQ multiplex PCR; TCRdb's version includes in-frame clones alone and lacks a portion of them. This table has approximately 81,000 clones, more than 60% appearing once. When sampled, the donors appeared nominally healthy, though they likely had unrecorded immune exposures.

The sample consisted of PBMCs. The source of this sequence is a man aged 45-65 years in good health and CMV-seropositive. The gene calls are TRBV30 and TRBJ2-6; TRBD1 might be the D (6 bases). For the CDR3, the DNA is TGTGCCTGGAGTGCCACAGGGTACTCTGGGGCCAACGTCCTGACTTTC. It specifies CAWSATGYSGANVLTF.